This TCR beta chain was captured by sequencing in a study of a mutant IDH1 vaccine in newly diagnosed glioma. Study summary: Receipt of radiotherapy, temozolomide, or both preceded the study, and most received both. Overall study results and limits: A vaccine-induced immune response developed in more than 85% of the patients.

Sample time point: baseline, week 1 (first vaccination visit). Treatment indicated: pre-vaccination baseline after standard-of-care therapy. As regards this clone: Its antigen is as yet unknown.

Produced via immunoSEQ multiplex PCR; TCRdb's table is partial and in-frame only. The repertoire has about 33,000 clones, approximately 91% of them found once; the top ten carry roughly 4.4%. This specimen consisted of PBMCs, obtained from a glioma patient treated with radiotherapy, temozolomide or both. The sequence was obtained from a woman aged 40-49 years with glioma.

CDR3 residues: CASSADRGGETQYF. The DNA for the CDR3 is TGTGCCAGCAGCGCTGACAGGGGGGGAGAGACCCAGTACTTC. This chain links TRBV9 with TRBJ2-5; 9 bases are a match to TRBD1. Germline CDR1 and CDR2: SGDLS and YYNGEE. V dropped 3 bases and J dropped 4; count of bases not matched to a gene: 4. This CDR3 is built from 14 residues.